This is a list of T cell receptor beta chains from one sample in a study of blood T cell dynamics during melanoma immunotherapy. Some clones are missing from TCRdb's copy, which holds only in-frame ones; the method was immunoSEQ multiplex PCR. The data show roughly 16,000 clones, with around 83% seen just once and 6.5% to 8% held by the top ten. Sequences were derived from blood, sampled from a patient treated with checkpoint blockade. The receptors originated from a human donor with melanoma. CDR3s include the opening cysteine and the closing phenylalanine or tryptophan. The D gene is left open where the match is weak. Clone size is shown for a subset of rows, as once, few, many or a class of expanded clone.

clone_size: NA
d_call: NA
v_call: TRBV19
j_call: TRBJ1-2
cdr3_nt: TGTGCCAGTAGTCCCACGCGGGGGAACTATGGCTACACCTTC
cdr3_aa: CASSPTRGNYGYTF

clone_size: few
d_call: NA
v_call: TRBV27
j_call: TRBJ2-1
cdr3_nt: TGTGCCAGCAGTTTAAGCGGAAGGAACAATGAGCAGTTCTTC
cdr3_aa: CASSLSGRNNEQFF

clone_size: NA
d_call: NA
v_call: TRBV11-2
j_call: TRBJ2-1
cdr3_nt: TGTGCCAGCAGCTATGGGACAACGGCATTGAATGAGCAGTTCTTC
cdr3_aa: CASSYGTTALNEQFF

clone_size: NA
d_call: TRBD1
v_call: TRBV27
j_call: TRBJ1-4
cdr3_nt: TGTGCCAGCAGTACAAGAAACCAGGGGGACGCTGAAAAACTGTTTTTT
cdr3_aa: CASSTRNQGDAEKLFF

clone_size: NA
d_call: NA
v_call: TRBV9
j_call: TRBJ2-3
cdr3_nt: TGTGCCAGCAGCGTAGATGGGGCCAGCACAGATACGCAGTATTTT
cdr3_aa: CASSVDGASTDTQYF

clone_size: NA
d_call: NA
v_call: TRBV28
j_call: TRBJ2-1
cdr3_nt: TGTGCCAGCAGAAGTGAAAGCTCCTACAATGAGCAGTTCTTC
cdr3_aa: CASRSESSYNEQFF

clone_size: NA
d_call: NA
v_call: TRBV6-1
j_call: TRBJ1-1
cdr3_nt: TGTGCCAGCAGTGCTAGGGAACAAGCTGAAGCTTTCTTT
cdr3_aa: CASSAREQAEAFF

clone_size: NA
d_call: NA
v_call: TRBV11-3
j_call: TRBJ1-1
cdr3_nt: TGTGCCAGCAGCGGGCGGCACACTGAAGCTTTCTTT
cdr3_aa: CASSGRHTEAFF

clone_size: NA
d_call: NA
v_call: TRBV7-9
j_call: TRBJ1-3
cdr3_nt: TGTGCCAGCAGCGTACAAGGTTCTGGAAACACCATATATTTT
cdr3_aa: CASSVQGSGNTIYF

clone_size: NA
d_call: NA
v_call: TRBV11-2
j_call: TRBJ1-4
cdr3_nt: TGTGCCAGCAGCTCCGTGAGTAGGTCCGGGAGTGAAAAACTGTTTTTT
cdr3_aa: CASSSVSRSGSEKLFF

clone_size: NA
d_call: NA
v_call: TRBV7-9
j_call: TRBJ1-5
cdr3_nt: TGTGCCAGCAGCTTAAGTCAATCCCAGCCCCAGCATTTT
cdr3_aa: CASSLSQSQPQHF

clone_size: NA
d_call: NA
v_call: TRBV27
j_call: TRBJ2-7
cdr3_nt: TGTGCCAGCAGTTGGGGACGATCCTACGAGCAGTACTTC
cdr3_aa: CASSWGRSYEQYF

clone_size: NA
d_call: TRBD2
v_call: TRBV11-3
j_call: TRBJ2-1
cdr3_nt: TGTGCCAGCAGCCTAGGGGGACTAGCGGGAGGGAATGAGCAGTTCTTC
cdr3_aa: CASSLGGLAGGNEQFF

clone_size: NA
d_call: NA
v_call: TRBV2
j_call: TRBJ1-5
cdr3_nt: TGTGCCAGCAGTGAACGTAATCAGCCCCAGCATTTT
cdr3_aa: CASSERNQPQHF